This record looks at one TCR beta chain sequence and its context. Antigen unknown. V lost 2 bases and J 2 bases, leaving 8 bases between the germline ends. The CDR3 totals 14 residues. The data derive from a study of T cells after yellow fever vaccination. Study-wide points: A small proportion of clonotypes was detected in both the CD4 and CD8 compartments.

TCRdb passed the 5' RACE reads through MiXCR, listing each CDR3 protein once. The table shows some 550,000 distinct CDR3 sequences, with 15% to 20% occurring only once. The sequence derives from a man aged 25 to 40 who received the YFV17D yellow fever vaccine. The chain recombines TRBV12-3 or TRBV12-4 with TRBJ2-3, with a weak D call TRBD2 (5 bases). Material: PBMCs, obtained 15 days after the yellow fever booster vaccination. The CDR3 protein is CASSLKTNTDTQYF. The DNA of the CDR3 is TGTGCCAGCAGTTTAAAGACTAACACAGATACGCAGTATTTT.